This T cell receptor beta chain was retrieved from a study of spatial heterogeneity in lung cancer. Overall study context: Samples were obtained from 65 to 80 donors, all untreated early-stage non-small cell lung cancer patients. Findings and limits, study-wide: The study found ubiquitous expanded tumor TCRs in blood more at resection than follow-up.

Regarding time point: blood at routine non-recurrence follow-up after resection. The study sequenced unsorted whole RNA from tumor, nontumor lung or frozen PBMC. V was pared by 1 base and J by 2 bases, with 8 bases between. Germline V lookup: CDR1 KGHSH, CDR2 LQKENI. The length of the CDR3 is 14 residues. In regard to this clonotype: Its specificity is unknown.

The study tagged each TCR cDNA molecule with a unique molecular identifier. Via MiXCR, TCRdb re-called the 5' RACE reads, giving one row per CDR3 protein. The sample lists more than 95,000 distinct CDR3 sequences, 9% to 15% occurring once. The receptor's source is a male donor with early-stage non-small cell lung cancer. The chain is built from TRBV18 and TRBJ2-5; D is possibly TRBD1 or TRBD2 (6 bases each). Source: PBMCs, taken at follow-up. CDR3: CASSPQGGQETQYF. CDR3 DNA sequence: TGTGCCAGCTCACCACAGGGGGGTCAAGAGACCCAGTACTTC. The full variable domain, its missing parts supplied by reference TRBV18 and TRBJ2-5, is NAGVMQNPRHLVRRRGQEARLRCSPMKGHSHVYWYRQLPEEGLKFMVYLQKENIIDESGMPKERFSAEFPKEGPSILRIQQVVRGDSAAYFCASSPQGGQETQYFGPGTRLLVL.